The next 31 T cell receptor beta chains were all read from a single sample in a study of T-cell reconstitution after alpha-beta-depleted transplantation in children. TCRbeta library preparation incorporated unique molecular identifiers. MiXCR, run by TCRdb on the PCR reads, gives a single entry per CDR3 protein. The sample contains approximately 490,000 distinct CDR3 sequences, around an eighth of which appear only once. The material sequenced was PBMCs from the stem cell graft donor, taken from the stem cell graft. Every receptor here comes from a human donor who donated a stem cell graft to a child with combined immunodeficiency.

At least ten counts were recorded for this clonotype. The chain is built from TRBV12-3 or TRBV12-4 and TRBJ2-5; tentative D call: TRBD1 (6 bases). V lost 1 base to trimming and J lost 5 bases, with 14 bases between them. The length of the CDR3 is 15 residues. Written as DNA, the CDR3 is TGTGCCAGCAGTTTAGTACTAACAGGGATCGAGACCCAGTACTTC. This translates into CASSLVLTGIETQYF.

This chain links TRBV5-7 with TRBJ2-7; D ambiguous. TRBV5-7 is designated an ORF whose function remains uncertain. The CDR3 runs to 15 residues. Deletions cut 3 bases from V and 3 bases from J, with 16 bases between. Written as DNA, the CDR3 is TGTGCCAGCAGCTGGCTGAGGTGGGGTAACTACGAGCAGTACTTC. Protein: CASSWLRWGNYEQYF.

The chain links TRBV11-3 to TRBJ2-7; 7 positions match TRBD1. CDR1 SGHNT and CDR2 YENEEA come from the germline V gene. Trimming took 3 bases from V and 7 from J; bases not matched to a gene: 3. CDR3 length equals 12 residues. The CDR3 protein is CASSLLQGEQYF. Here the CDR3 DNA reads TGTGCCAGCAGCTTGCTACAGGGGGAGCAGTACTTC. Based on the CDR3 plus reference TRBV11-3 and TRBJ2-7, the full variable domain is EAGVVQSPRYKIIEKKQPVAFWCNPISGHNTLYWYLQNLGQGPELLIRYENEEAVDDSQLPKDRFSAERLKGVDSTLKIQPAELGDSAVYLCASSLLQGEQYFGPGTRLTVT.

The chain recombines TRBV28 with TRBJ2-7; the D is unclear. The CDR3 is 11 residues long. The germline CDR1 and CDR2 sequences are MDHEN and SYDVKM. V was trimmed by 3 bases and J by 5 bases, leaving 5 bases between them. The CDR3 protein is CASSFFHEQYF. The DNA of the CDR3 is TGTGCCAGCAGTTTTTTCCACGAGCAGTACTTC. The entire variable domain, with the rest obtained from reference TRBV28 and TRBJ2-7, is as follows: DVKVTQSSRYLVKRTGEKVFLECVQDMDHENMFWYRQDPGLGLRLIYFSYDVKMKEKGDIPEGYSVSREKKERFSLILESASTNQTSMYLCASSFFHEQYFGPGTRLTVT.

This clonotype was seen only a few times. The CDR3 DNA reads as TGTGCCAGCAGTCCCTTTACCGAAGAGACCCAGTACTTC. Translation: CASSPFTEETQYF. V usage is TRBV12-3 or TRBV12-4 and J usage is TRBJ2-5; D remains unclear. The germline V and J ends were trimmed by 5 bases and 3 bases, with 10 bases remaining between them. CDR3 length equals 13 residues.

This sequence joins TRBV20-1 and TRBJ2-5, with a weak D call TRBD2 (5 bases). Per the germline V gene, CDR1 is DFQATT and CDR2 is SNEGSKA (reference sequence). Trimming took off 0 bases at V and 5 bases at J, with 19 bases between the two ends. This CDR3 region has 16 residues. Written as DNA, the CDR3 is TGCAGTGCTAGAGAACCGGGATTCAAGAGGGTCGAGACCCAGTACTTC. Amino acid sequence: CSAREPGFKRVETQYF.

This clonotype showed up many times. Here the CDR3 reads CAISAPLLRSGQETQYF. CDR3 DNA sequence: TGTGCCATCAGTGCCCCCCTACTACGTAGCGGGCAAGAGACCCAGTACTTC. The chain carries TRBV10-3 and TRBJ2-5, with TRBD2 identical over 7 bases. J lost 2 bases, V lost 4 bases, and 13 bases had no gene match. Germline loops: CDR1 ENHRY, CDR2 SYGVKD. CDR3 length: 17 residues.

A few counts support this clonotype. The V and J genes are TRBV11-3 and TRBJ2-7; D unresolved. V lost 1 base, J lost 4 bases, and 14 bases lay in between. Per the germline V gene, CDR1 is SGHNT and CDR2 is YENEEA. The CDR3 extends over 15 amino acids. This CDR3 is CASSLALNSLYEQYF. CDR3 bases: TGTGCCAGCAGCTTAGCCCTGAACAGTCTTTACGAGCAGTACTTC.

This clonotype was counted a few times. CDR3 sequence: CASSYWFGRYDTQYF. In DNA form, the CDR3 reads TGTGCCAGCAGTTACTGGTTCGGTCGTTACGATACGCAGTATTTT. V usage is TRBV6-5 and J usage is TRBJ2-3; D is ambiguous. The V end lost 1 base, the J end lost 6 bases, and 14 bases lay between the germline ends. The CDR3 length is 15 residues. The V gene's germline CDR1 is MNHEY and CDR2 SVGAGI.

This clonotype has only a few counts. The V gene is TRBV5-1, the J gene TRBJ2-1; TRBD2 matches 11 bases. The CDR3 consists of 17 residues. With 4 bases clipped from V and 0 bases from J, the junction kept 6 bases outside the gene matches. The germline gives CDR1 SGHRS, CDR2 YFSETQ. CDR3 nucleotides: TGCGCCAGCAGCACGACTAGCGGGGTTACCTCCTACAATGAGCAGTTCTTC. Translating gives CASSTTSGVTSYNEQFF.

This clonotype turned up a few times. The V call is TRBV29-1, the J call TRBJ2-7, with a tentative D call TRBD2 (6 bases). Germline V gene lookup returns CDR1 SQVTM and CDR2 ANQGSEA. V lost 4 bases and J 5 bases, leaving 12 bases between the germline ends. The CDR3 covers 12 residues. The CDR3 nucleotides read TGCAGCGTTGCTGGGGAGGCCCACGAGCAGTACTTC. It yields the protein CSVAGEAHEQYF.

This clonotype was seen ten or more times. The chain recombines TRBV5-5 with TRBJ2-2, with D possibly called TRBD1 or TRBD2 (5 bases each). Germline CDR1 reads SGHKS; CDR2 reads YYEKEE (reference sequence). The CDR3 has 15 residues. Between the trimmed V and J ends, which lost 0 bases and 3 bases, there was a span of 9 bases. The chain's CDR3 is CASSLVGPHTGELFF. DNA of the CDR3: TGTGCCAGCAGCTTGGTGGGACCACACACCGGGGAGCTGTTTTTT.

This clonotype was detected ten times or more. The chain combines TRBV5-1 with TRBJ2-7, with TRBD2 identical over 15 bases. Germline V gene sequence: CDR1 SGHRS, CDR2 YFSETQ. V lost 4 bases and J lost 6; bases outside the gene matches: 14. There are 18 residues in the CDR3. The DNA of the CDR3 is TGCGCCAGCAGCGCCGGGACTAGCGGGAGGACCTCCTCCCTCGAGCAGTACTTC. It yields the protein CASSAGTSGRTSSLEQYF.

This chain uses TRBV20-1 with TRBJ2-2; no clear D gene. V was clipped by 1 base and J by 1 base, with 10 bases between them. Per germline, CDR1 DFQATT and CDR2 SNEGSKA (reference sequence). The CDR3 totals 15 residues. CDR3 coding DNA: TGCAGTGCTAGAGTTTATCCGGGGAACACCGGGGAGCTGTTTTTT. Its protein is CSARVYPGNTGELFF.

Only a few counts were recorded for this clonotype. V usage is TRBV7-9 and J usage is TRBJ2-1; 9 positions agree with TRBD1. V was clipped by 1 base and J by 9 bases; unmatched bases: 4. Germline V gene data show CDR1 as SEHNR and CDR2 as FQNEAQ (reference sequence). The length of the CDR3 is 14 residues. This chain's CDR3 is CASSLGTGETEQFF. CDR3 DNA sequence: TGTGCCAGCAGCTTAGGGACAGGGGAGACTGAGCAGTTCTTC.

Many counts were recorded for this clonotype. The V gene is TRBV11-2, the J gene TRBJ2-4; TRBD1 aligns across 7 bases. After removal of 5 bases from V and 0 bases from J, the junction contained 10 bases not matched to a gene. Per the germline V gene, CDR1 is SGHAT and CDR2 is FQNNGV. This CDR3 is built from 17 residues. The CDR3 loop reads CASSPRTGVLAKNIQYF. The CDR3 nucleotides are TGTGCCAGCAGCCCCAGGACAGGCGTATTAGCCAAAAACATTCAGTACTTC.

This clonotype was seen many times. The V call is TRBV24-1, the J call TRBJ2-1, with D possibly TRBD1 on 6 matching bases. CDR3 length: 17 residues. Germline V gene data show CDR1 as KGHDR and CDR2 as SFDVKD. The germline V and J ends were trimmed by 1 base and 0 bases, with 12 bases remaining between them. CDR3 in amino acids: CATSDFPGQSSYNEQFF. In DNA form, the CDR3 reads TGTGCCACCAGTGATTTTCCCGGACAGAGCTCCTACAATGAGCAGTTCTTC.

In this sample, this clonotype turned up a few times. J is TRBJ2-3 and V is TRBV5-1, with no clear D. The germline V and J ends were trimmed by 4 bases and 0 bases, with 15 bases remaining between them. CDR1 SGHRS and CDR2 YFSETQ come from the germline V gene. The length of the CDR3 is 16 residues. Here the CDR3 DNA reads TGCGCCAGCAGCCCGGAAGGACGCAGTAGCACAGATACGCAGTATTTT. This translates into CASSPEGRSSTDTQYF.

The chain couples TRBV7-2 to TRBJ1-1, with D unclear. Germline V gives CDR1 SGHTA, CDR2 FQGNSA. V was pared by 5 bases and J by 6 bases, with 13 bases between. The CDR3 has 13 residues. In nucleotides, the CDR3 is TGTGCCAGCAGCCCCCGAAATATGGCTGAAGCTTTCTTT. It specifies CASSPRNMAEAFF.

This clonotype was observed a few times. The chain employs TRBV20-1 and TRBJ1-4; D not resolved. Germline CDR1 DFQATT, CDR2 SNEGSKA (reference sequence). V was cut by 1 base and J by 6 bases, with 12 bases left in between. This CDR3 has 14 residues. Here the CDR3 DNA reads TGCAGTGCTAGAGTGGGGTCTGGTGATGAAAAACTGTTTTTT. It yields the protein CSARVGSGDEKLFF.

There are a few counts of this clonotype. The rearrangement links TRBV20-1 to TRBJ2-3; 9 bases agree with TRBD1. Germline values: CDR1 DFQATT, CDR2 SNEGSKA (reference sequence). The CDR3 has 15 residues. V lost 6 bases, J lost 3 bases, and 10 bases stayed unmatched. CDR3: CSAMPPGTGTDTQYF. DNA for the CDR3: TGCAGTGCCATGCCGCCAGGGACAGGGACAGATACGCAGTATTTT.

J is TRBJ1-5 and V is TRBV15; perhaps TRBD1 as D (5 bases). Per the germline V gene, CDR1 is LNHNV and CDR2 is YYDKDF (reference sequence). With 3 bases removed from V and 4 bases from J, the gap between germline ends came to 10 bases. The CDR3 has 14 residues. CDR3 region: CATSSQGSNQPQHF. In DNA form, the CDR3 reads TGTGCCACCAGCAGTCAGGGTTCTAATCAGCCCCAGCATTTT.

The chain uses TRBV30 and TRBJ2-7; 7 nucleotides match TRBD1. CDR1 is GTSNPN, CDR2 SVGIG, per germline (reference sequence). The CDR3 contains 13 residues. With V trimmed by 3 bases and J by 8 bases, 10 bases remained unmatched. CDR3 loop: CAWSGRQGGQQYF. The CDR3 coding sequence is TGTGCCTGGAGCGGTCGACAGGGTGGGCAGCAGTACTTC.

V gene TRBV30 combines with J gene TRBJ2-7, with a possible D match to TRBD1 (6 bases). This CDR3 is built from 15 residues. Germline lookup yields CDR1 GTSNPN and CDR2 SVGIG (reference sequence). V lost 3 bases, J lost 7 bases, and 22 bases lay in between. CDR3 region: CAWSETGFPREEQYF. DNA of the CDR3: TGTGCCTGGAGCGAAACAGGGTTTCCTCGGGAAGAGCAGTACTTC.

The gene calls are TRBV5-1 and TRBJ2-1; 10 nucleotides match TRBD1. Germline loops: CDR1 SGHRS, CDR2 YFSETQ. J gave up 8 bases and V 0 bases, and 5 bases lay outside the gene matches. This CDR3 comprises 15 residues. CDR3 protein: CASSLVGQGYYEQFF. The CDR3 coding sequence is TGCGCCAGCAGCTTGGTGGGACAGGGGTATTATGAGCAGTTCTTC.

Ten or more counts support this clonotype. The chain uses TRBV12-3 or TRBV12-4 and TRBJ2-2; D not resolved. The germline V and J ends were trimmed by 3 bases and 5 bases, with 4 bases remaining between them. This CDR3 spans 12 amino acids. The CDR3 spells CASSFGTGELFF. The CDR3 bases are TGTGCCAGCAGTTTCGGTACCGGGGAGCTGTTTTTT.

V gene TRBV12-3 or TRBV12-4 combines with J gene TRBJ2-3, with TRBD2 matching 14 bases. The J segment lost 4 bases and the V segment lost 5 bases, leaving 2 bases of the junction unmatched. The CDR3 contains 15 residues. The CDR3 DNA reads as TGTGCCAGCAGTGTGACTAGCGGGAGGGCAGATACGCAGTATTTT. Translation gives CASSVTSGRADTQYF.

V usage is TRBV9 and J usage is TRBJ1-2; D is uncertain. The CDR3 totals 14 residues. V lost 0 bases and J 7 bases, leaving 13 bases between the germline ends. The germline V gene encodes CDR1 SGDLS and CDR2 YYNGEE. The CDR3 region has the DNA TGTGCCAGCAGCGTAGCGGGAGAATGGAGTGGCTACACCTTC. Translating gives CASSVAGEWSGYTF.

This clonotype was recorded a few times. The rearrangement uses TRBV29-1 and TRBJ2-4; D possibly corresponds to TRBD1 (6 bases). Deletions cut 7 bases from V and 0 bases from J, with 13 bases between. Germline CDR1 and CDR2: SQVTM and ANQGSEA. The CDR3 contains 14 residues. The CDR3 coding sequence is TGCAGCGCATGGGACACCGGAGCCAAAAACATTCAGTACTTC. Translation gives CSAWDTGAKNIQYF.

The chain is built from TRBV7-2 and TRBJ2-7; 9 bases match TRBD2. The CDR3 spans 16 residues. The germline gives CDR1 SGHTA, CDR2 FQGNSA. Losses at the gene ends were 5 bases for V and 3 bases for J; bases not matched to a gene: 11. The CDR3 sequence: CASSPETGTSFYEQYF. CDR3 DNA sequence: TGTGCCAGCAGCCCAGAGACCGGGACTAGCTTCTACGAGCAGTACTTC.

V gene TRBV20-1 combines with J gene TRBJ1-6; 7 bases map to TRBD1. J lost 6 bases, V lost 6 bases, and 5 bases had no gene match. The CDR3 spans 13 residues. Germline V gene data show CDR1 as DFQATT and CDR2 as SNEGSKA (reference sequence). CDR3 region: CSAPTGTNSPLHF. CDR3 nucleotides: TGCAGTGCCCCGACAGGGACTAATTCACCCCTCCACTTT.